Each of the 14 T cell receptor beta chains below was sequenced from the same sample in a study of blood T cell repertoires in COVID-19. Assay: immunoSEQ multiplex PCR; the TCRdb copy retains only in-frame clones and omits some. The table has around 140,000 clones, nearly 80% seen once. The sample comprised PBMCs or T cells enriched from blood (not recorded which). These receptors were taken from a woman in her 50s who had recovered from COVID-19.

This sequence joins TRBV3-1 (or the pseudogene TRBV3-2) and TRBJ1-6; TRBD1 is a possible D gene (6 bases). Deletions cut 2 bases from V and 6 bases from J, with 17 bases between. The CDR3 contains 17 residues. CDR1 is LGHDT and CDR2 is YNNKEL in the germline V gene (reference sequence). CDR3 protein: CASSQPKTGFFNSPLHF. The CDR3 bases are TGTGCCAGCAGCCAACCAAAAACAGGGTTTTTTAATTCACCCCTCCACTTT.

This chain links TRBV27 with TRBJ1-2, with 8 bases fitting TRBD1. Germline V gene lookup returns CDR1 MNHEY and CDR2 SMNVEV (reference sequence). The CDR3 is 16 amino acids. V shed 4 bases and J 5 bases; nucleotides not matched to a gene: 12. The CDR3 sequence: CASSYLTGAGVYGYTF. CDR3 nucleotides: TGTGCCAGCAGTTATTTGACAGGGGCTGGAGTGTATGGCTACACCTTC.

The sample holds one count of this clone. V and J are TRBV4-1 and TRBJ1-2; weak D call: TRBD1 (5 bases). Germline values: CDR1 MGHRA, CDR2 YSYEKL. The CDR3 has 17 residues. V was cut by 1 base and J by 0 bases, with 15 bases left in between. CDR3 bases: TGCGCCAGCAGCCAAGTCCCCTGGGGGGGAACTAACTATGGCTACACCTTC. It translates to CASSQVPWGGTNYGYTF.

V and J are TRBV6-1 and TRBJ1-2; D is unresolved. This CDR3 is 15 amino acids long. V dropped 1 base and J dropped 0 bases, with 9 bases sitting between them. Germline-derived CDR1 and CDR2 are MNHNS and SASEGT. The CDR3 DNA is TGTGCCAGCAGTGAAGGTCCAGGAACTAACTATGGCTACACCTTC. Protein: CASSEGPGTNYGYTF.

V and J are TRBV10-2 and TRBJ1-1; 11 nucleotides match TRBD1. V lost 6 bases, J lost 0 bases, and 0 bases stayed unmatched. Germline V gene lookup returns CDR1 WSHSY and CDR2 SAAADI. The CDR3 runs 14 residues. CDR3 amino acids: CASRDRGLNTEAFF. The CDR3 nucleotides are TGCGCCAGCAGGGACAGGGGGCTGAACACTGAAGCTTTCTTT.

The chain joins TRBV6-5 to TRBJ2-7; 8 nucleotides align to TRBD2. Germline CDR1 MNHEY, CDR2 SVGAGI. This CDR3 comprises 15 residues. The J segment lost 7 bases and the V segment lost 6 bases, leaving 14 bases of the junction unmatched. The DNA for the CDR3 is TGTGCCAGCAGCCGACTTCGGGGGGGCCCCGGTGAGCAGTACTTC. Protein sequence: CASSRLRGGPGEQYF.

This clone was detected a few times. The chain is built from TRBV2 and TRBJ1-3, with unresolved D. Trimming cost V 7 bases and J 2 bases, with 12 bases left between them. The CDR3 covers 14 residues. Germline CDR1 and CDR2: SNHLY and FYNNEI. CDR3: CASTKRETGNTIYF. CDR3 coding DNA: TGTGCCAGCACCAAGAGGGAGACTGGAAACACCATATATTTT.

Only one count was recorded for this clone. The chain links TRBV5-1 to TRBJ1-2, with a possible D match to TRBD1 (6 bases). The CDR3 totals 13 residues. V lost 5 bases, J lost 5 bases, and 13 bases lay in between. Germline CDR1 reads SGHRS; CDR2 reads YFSETQ. CDR3 in DNA: TGCGCCAGCAGTATGCCAGGGGAGTATGGCTACACCTTC. Translating gives CASSMPGEYGYTF.

This clone was seen a few times. The rearrangement links TRBV9 to TRBJ1-2; 8 bases are shared with TRBD1. CDR1 and CDR2 (germline): SGDLS, YYNGEE. This CDR3 is built from 14 residues. With 4 bases clipped from V and 2 bases from J, the junction kept 4 bases outside the gene matches. CDR3 region: CASSSGGINYGYTF. In DNA form, the CDR3 reads TGTGCCAGCAGCTCAGGGGGCATAAACTATGGCTACACCTTC.

The genes are TRBV27 and TRBJ1-4; possibly TRBD1 for D (5 bases). Trimming took off 6 bases at V and 6 bases at J, with 20 bases between the two ends. The germline V gene encodes CDR1 MNHEY and CDR2 SMNVEV (reference sequence). There are 16 residues in the CDR3. The CDR3 region is CASSPGGVLWDEKLFF. DNA for the CDR3: TGTGCCAGCAGCCCGGGGGGGGTACTATGGGATGAAAAACTGTTTTTT.

V gene TRBV5-6 combines with J gene TRBJ2-7, with 9 bases identical to TRBD1. The germline V gene has CDR1 SGHDT and CDR2 YYEEEE. After removal of 3 bases from V and 1 base from J, the junction contained 5 bases not matched to a gene. The CDR3 spans 15 residues. CDR3 bases: TGTGCCAGCAGCTGGCGGGACAGGGAATCCTACGAGCAGTACTTC. Protein product: CASSWRDRESYEQYF.

With respect to this clone: Distinct nucleotide sequences in the sample also encode this CDR3. This sequence joins TRBV19 and TRBJ1-5, with D hard to call. Trimming removed 3 bases at V and 4 bases at J, with 13 bases between. The CDR3 contains 15 residues. In germline, CDR1 is LNHDA, CDR2 SQIVND (reference sequence). CDR3 nucleotides: TGTGCCAGTAGTATCGGCGGAAGGTCTAATCAGCCCCAGCATTTT. This codes for CASSIGGRSNQPQHF.

This clone was seen ten or more times. This rearrangement joins TRBV9 to TRBJ1-6; tentatively, D is TRBD1 (6 bases). Germline values: CDR1 SGDLS, CDR2 YYNGEE. This CDR3 is built from 15 residues. The V and J ends lost 3 bases and 5 bases respectively, with 12 bases between them. The CDR3 nucleotides read TGTGCCAGCAGCGAAGCCGGGACAAATAATTCACCCCTCCACTTT. As protein: CASSEAGTNNSPLHF. The whole variable domain, filled in from reference TRBV9 and TRBJ1-6, reads DSGVTQTPKHLITATGQRVTLRCSPRSGDLSVYWYQQSLDQGLQFLIQYYNGEERAKGNILERFSAQQFPDLHSELNLSSLELGDSALYFCASSEAGTNNSPLHFGNGTRLTVT.

The rearrangement joins TRBV19 to TRBJ2-1; 11 nucleotides match TRBD2. The V gene's germline CDR1 is LNHDA and CDR2 SQIVND (reference sequence). The CDR3 consists of 17 residues. Trimming cost V 4 bases and J 0 bases; bases outside gene matches: 5. The CDR3 DNA reads TGTGCCAGTAGTAGGCTAGCGGGAGGCAGCTCCTACAATGAGCAGTTCTTC. It yields the protein CASSRLAGGSSYNEQFF.